This is a list of T cell receptor beta chains from one sample in a study of blood T cell repertoires in COVID-19. Sequencing was performed with immunoSEQ multiplex PCR; in TCRdb, only in-frame clones are kept and a portion is missing. This table holds 35,000 to 50,000 clones, approximately 84% found once. The sequenced sample was peripheral blood. All receptors derive from a woman in her 70s in a cohort sampled during active COVID-19. Both conserved end residues are trimmed from each CDR3.

v_gene: TRBV6-5
CDR3aa: ASSPNTGTQSGYT

v_gene: TRBV28
CDR3aa: ASSRTRQGTSFSYEQY

v_gene: TRBV4-1
CDR3aa: ASSQGDRGAILYNEQF

v_gene: TRBV11-2
CDR3aa: ASSLGTSETQY

v_gene: TRBV3-1/TRBV3-2
CDR3aa: ASSQPMTGTNYGYT

v_gene: TRBV6-6
CDR3aa: ASSSTGTSGNEQF

v_gene: TRBV18
CDR3aa: ASSPQGRPYEQY

v_gene: TRBV7-2
CDR3aa: ASSLQDRVANTQY

v_gene: TRBV11-3
CDR3aa: ASSTRSGPETQY

v_gene: TRBV5-5
CDR3aa: ASSLGAGAYGYT

v_gene: TRBV5-1
CDR3aa: ASSLSTDTQY

v_gene: TRBV5-4
CDR3aa: ASRAGTEYGYT

v_gene: TRBV30
CDR3aa: AWSPGVDEQY

v_gene: TRBV2
CDR3aa: ASSRSRYSNQPQH

v_gene: TRBV12-3/TRBV12-4
CDR3aa: ASGRDRFSPLH

v_gene: TRBV6-5
CDR3aa: ASSSGVRDQPQH

v_gene: TRBV6-5
CDR3aa: ASTRRGVNTGELF